This TCR beta chain was profiled in a study of blood T cell repertoires in COVID-19. As for the study in general: The samples span acute and convalescent COVID-19 from the United States, Italy and Spain. PBMCs, B-cell-depleted T cells, or T cells provided the cDNA or gDNA that made up the material.

Per the authors' pipeline: Reference gene primers were amplified, and this amplification served to estimate nucleated cell counts. The assay was immunoSEQ multiplex PCR, and TCRdb's table has in-frame clones only and misses some. The V and J calls and clone size were taken over from that table, and D and trimming were inferred from the DNA. The profile shows 300,000 to 350,000 clones, just over 85% of them singletons. The study drew participants aged about 18 to 90 years from roughly 25 US areas. The CDR3 spans 12 residues. Deletions cut 0 bases from V and 6 bases from J, with 5 bases between. J is TRBJ2-5 and V is TRBV12-3 or TRBV12-4; no reliable D call. Material: PBMCs or T cells enriched from blood (not recorded which). The receptor was isolated from a woman aged 40-49 years with acute COVID-19. The CDR3, as DNA: TGTGCCAGCAGTTTAGCGCGAAAGACCCAGTACTTC. Translated: CASSLARKTQYF.